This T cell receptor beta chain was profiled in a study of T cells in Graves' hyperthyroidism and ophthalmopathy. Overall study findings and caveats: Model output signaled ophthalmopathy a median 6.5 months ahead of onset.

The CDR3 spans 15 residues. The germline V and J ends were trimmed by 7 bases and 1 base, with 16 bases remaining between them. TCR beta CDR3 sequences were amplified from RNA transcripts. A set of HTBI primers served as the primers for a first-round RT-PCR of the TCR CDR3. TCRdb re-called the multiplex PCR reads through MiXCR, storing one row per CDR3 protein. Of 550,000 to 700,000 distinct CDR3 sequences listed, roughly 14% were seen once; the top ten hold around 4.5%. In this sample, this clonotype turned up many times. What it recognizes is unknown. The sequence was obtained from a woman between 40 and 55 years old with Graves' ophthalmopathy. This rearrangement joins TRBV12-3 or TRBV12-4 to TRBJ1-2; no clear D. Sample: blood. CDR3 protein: CASTSQQFSNYGYTF. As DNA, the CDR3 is TGTGCCAGCACTTCCCAACAATTTAGTAACTATGGCTACACCTTC.